This note documents a single TCR beta chain sequence. The sample comes from a study of blood T cell repertoires in COVID-19. The wider study: COVID-19 samples collected from the United States, Italy and Spain covered acute and convalescent phases. T cells, B-cell-depleted T cells, or PBMCs provided the cDNA or gDNA that served as material.

Original methodology: From reference gene primer amplification, estimates of nucleated cell counts were derived. Only in-frame clones appear in the TCRdb table, and some are missing; sequencing was by immunoSEQ multiplex PCR. V, J and clone size were drawn from that table, and D and trimming were deduced from the DNA. The data show a few hundred thousand clones, with 81% seen just once and roughly 1.1% held by the top ten. The germline CDR1 and CDR2 sequences are KGHSH and LQKENI. CDR3 length: 15 residues. Trimming at V came to 1 base and at J to 7 bases, leaving 9 bases not matched to a gene. Sequenced material: peripheral blood. The TCR comes from a human donor with acute or convalescent COVID-19. The donor label of this sample is uncertain. The V gene is TRBV18, the J gene TRBJ1-2; 7 nucleotides line up with TRBD1. The CDR3 region is CASSPQLDRPGGYTF. The CDR3 nucleotides read TGTGCCAGCTCACCACAACTGGACAGGCCGGGTGGCTACACCTTC.